Presented here are 15 T cell receptor beta chains from one specimen sequenced in a study of T cell repertoires in cytomegalovirus infection. Their antigens remain unidentified. TCRdb redid the calling of the reads with MiXCR, one entry per CDR3 protein. The sample has fewer than 900,000 distinct CDR3 sequences; approximately 32% are singletons. Sequences were derived from cultured CD8+ T cells from PBMCs, sampled from culture after CMV antigen stimulation. Receptor source: a human donor in good health (CMV status not recorded). Some clones in this sample may be carry-over from other donors' samples.

Comment on this clonotype: One end of the junction fails to match germline, which may point to a read error. The chain carries TRBV27 and TRBJ1-5, with 7 bases lining up with TRBD1. CDR3 length: 14 residues. Germline V lookup: CDR1 MNHEY, CDR2 SMNVEV (reference sequence). The DNA for the CDR3 is TGTGCCAGCAGAAAAACCCCAGGGGGTGAGCCCCGGCATTTT. Translated, it gives CASRKTPGGEPRHF.

This rearrangement joins TRBV7-9 to TRBJ1-2, with D maybe TRBD1 (5 bases). The CDR3 totals 14 residues. The V gene's germline CDR1 is SEHNR and CDR2 FQNEAQ (reference sequence). V lost 2 bases and J 2 bases, leaving 9 bases between the germline ends. The CDR3 DNA sequence: TGTGCCAGCAGCTTAAGGACATCAAACTATGGCTACACCTTC. Amino acids: CASSLRTSNYGYTF.

In this sample, this clonotype turned up a few times. V and J are TRBV5-4 and TRBJ1-2; tentative D call: TRBD1 (5 bases). The CDR3 loop spans 15 amino acids. Per germline, CDR1 SGHNT and CDR2 YYREEE (reference sequence). V was trimmed by 0 bases and J by 3 bases, leaving 12 bases between them. CDR3 sequence: CASSLAGRGDYGYTF. In DNA form, the CDR3 reads TGTGCCAGCAGCTTGGCCGGGCGAGGGGACTATGGCTACACCTTC.

The chain uses TRBV4-1 and TRBJ2-3; tentative D call: TRBD2 (6 bases). Trimming left V 4 bases short and J 6 bases short, with 17 bases between. The CDR3 loop spans 15 amino acids. The germline V gene encodes CDR1 MGHRA and CDR2 YSYEKL. The CDR3 sequence: CASSRGDWAGDTQYF. DNA for the CDR3: TGCGCCAGCAGCCGCGGGGACTGGGCAGGGGATACGCAGTATTTT.

V and J are TRBV5-4 and TRBJ1-1; TRBD1 might be the D (5 bases). This CDR3 region has 14 residues. Germline CDR1 is SGHNT and CDR2 is YYREEE (reference sequence). The CDR3: CATHTRGADTEAFF. The CDR3 coding sequence is TGTGCAACACACACTAGGGGAGCGGACACTGAAGCTTTCTTT.

This chain joins TRBV5-4 and TRBJ2-7; D gene ambiguous. The CDR3 runs 12 residues. CDR1 SGHNT and CDR2 YYREEE come from the germline V gene (reference sequence). The V end was cut by 3 bases, the J end by 3 bases, with 7 bases between. Written as DNA, the CDR3 is TGTGCCAGCAGCTCGGAGCACTACGAGCAGTACTTC. This sequence encodes CASSSEHYEQYF.

This clonotype has just a few counts. The V call is TRBV5-4, the J call TRBJ2-5; 8 bases agree with TRBD2. The CDR3 extends over 14 amino acids. Trimming cost V 0 bases and J 7 bases; bases outside gene matches: 5. In germline, CDR1 is SGHNT, CDR2 YYREEE (reference sequence). The CDR3 nucleotides are TGTGCCAGCAGCTTGGAAGGTAGCGGGGCGACCCAGTACTTC. Translation gives CASSLEGSGATQYF.

The CDR3 DNA follows: TGTGCCAGCAGCCCCTTTATTCGAACAGGGGTTGACACTGAAGCTTTCTTT. Translated, it gives CASSPFIRTGVDTEAFF. J is TRBJ1-1 and V is TRBV11-2; 7 bases match TRBD1. The V gene end was trimmed by 5 bases and the J gene end by 3 bases; junction bases not matched to a gene: 15. CDR3 size: 17 residues. Germline CDR1 reads SGHAT; CDR2 reads FQNNGV.

The chain carries TRBV3-1 and TRBJ2-1; D possibly uses TRBD1 or TRBD2 (5 bases each). Trimming left V 4 bases short and J 4 bases short, with 14 bases between. CDR3 size: 15 residues. Germline loops: CDR1 LGHDT, CDR2 YNNKEL (reference sequence). Here the CDR3 reads CASSRGSPGYNEQFF. CDR3 sequence (DNA): TGTGCCAGCAGCCGGGGGAGTCCTGGGTACAATGAGCAGTTCTTC.

This chain links TRBV9 with TRBJ2-1; the D gene could be TRBD1 or TRBD2 (5 bases each). The length of the CDR3 is 15 residues. Germline loops: CDR1 SGDLS, CDR2 YYNGEE. Between the trimmed V and J ends, which lost 3 bases and 0 bases, there was a span of 10 bases. CDR3 region: CASSARGRSYNEQFF. The CDR3 DNA sequence: TGTGCCAGCAGCGCCCGGGGCCGCTCCTACAATGAGCAGTTCTTC.

The sample holds a few counts of this clonotype. V usage is TRBV7-9 and J usage is TRBJ1-5; D gene unclear. The V gene's germline CDR1 is SEHNR and CDR2 FQNEAQ (reference sequence). The CDR3 consists of 15 residues. V lost 5 bases to trimming and J lost 5 bases, with 16 bases between them. CDR3 in amino acids: CASSLGWKSDQPQHF. The CDR3 region has the DNA TGTGCCAGCAGCCTCGGGTGGAAGAGCGATCAGCCCCAGCATTTT.

This clonotype was picked up a small number of times. The chain joins TRBV9 to TRBJ1-1; D gene uncertain. The CDR3 has 13 residues. The germline V and J ends were trimmed by 3 bases and 11 bases, with 17 bases remaining between them. From germline, CDR1 is SGDLS and CDR2 YYNGEE. CDR3 protein: CASSGGEGPGAFF. The CDR3 bases are TGTGCCAGCAGCGGGGGAGAGGGCCCAGGCGCTTTCTTT.

V is TRBV27 and J is TRBJ2-7, with TRBD1 identical over 8 bases. Germline V lookup: CDR1 MNHEY, CDR2 SMNVEV (reference sequence). With V trimmed by 8 bases and J by 4 bases, 13 bases remained unmatched. This CDR3 is built from 15 residues. The CDR3 spells CASLTGERRLYEQYV. CDR3 DNA sequence: TGTGCCAGCCTGACAGGGGAACGCAGATTATACGAGCAGTACGTC.

This clonotype was observed a few times. The chain employs TRBV7-2 and TRBJ1-2; 9 bases match TRBD1. Looked up from germline, CDR1 is SGHTA and CDR2 is FQGNSA. The trim removed 2 bases at V and 7 bases at J, leaving 14 bases unmatched. The CDR3 spans 17 residues. This CDR3 is CASSLTRDRAPRGGYTF. Written as DNA, the CDR3 is TGTGCCAGCAGCTTAACCCGGGACAGGGCACCTCGGGGTGGCTACACCTTC.

The chain employs TRBV6-5 and TRBJ2-3; D ambiguous. From germline, CDR1 is MNHEY and CDR2 SVGAGI. CDR3 length equals 13 residues. V was cut by 4 bases and J by 4 bases, with 9 bases left in between. The CDR3 region has the DNA TGTGCCAGCAGTTCCCGAGAGGCAGATACGCAGTATTTT. The encoded protein is CASSSREADTQYF.